This is a list of T cell receptor beta chains from one sample in a study of blood T cell repertoires in COVID-19. TCRdb's copy holds only in-frame clones and misses some; the assay was immunoSEQ multiplex PCR. The sample records some 82,000 clones, about nine tenths being singletons. Source material: peripheral blood. All receptors derive from a woman aged 50 to 60 in a cohort sampled during active COVID-19. Each CDR3 is given with its conserved first and last residue. The D gene is left open where the match is weak. Some rows mark clone size as missing; the rest say once, few, many or name a class of expanded clone.

D gene	J gene	V gene	clone size	CDR3 DNA	CDR3 protein
.	TRBJ2-1	TRBV10-1	.	TGCGCCAGCAGGTCATGTTGGGCGAGCTCCTACAATGAGCAGTTCTTC	CASRSCWASSYNEQFF
TRBD1	TRBJ2-3	TRBV15	.	TGTGCCACCAGCAGAGGACAGGGAACTAGCACAGATACGCAGTATTTT	CATSRGQGTSTDTQYF
TRBD1	TRBJ2-3	TRBV5-8	.	TGTGCCAGCAGCAAGGGACAGGGGGCTGCAGATACGCAGTATTTT	CASSKGQGAADTQYF
.	TRBJ2-2	TRBV2	.	TGTGCCTCCCTACCCGCCACCGGGGAGCTGTTTTTT	CASLPATGELFF
.	TRBJ2-2	TRBV5-1	.	TGCGCCAGCAGCTTGAGCCTAGATAACACCGGGGAGCTGTTTTTT	CASSLSLDNTGELFF
.	TRBJ1-1	TRBV18	.	TGTGCCAGCTCACCAACCAGGAACACTGAAGCTTTCTTT	CASSPTRNTEAFF
TRBD1	TRBJ1-5	TRBV4-1	few	TGCGCCAGCAGCCTGACACAAACCTCAGGGGGCAACAATCAGCCCCAGCATTTT	CASSLTQTSGGNNQPQHF
.	TRBJ2-7	TRBV28	few	TGTGCCAGCAGTGCACAGAGATACGAGCAGTACTTC	CASSAQRYEQYF
TRBD1	TRBJ2-5	TRBV19	.	TGTGCCAGTAGCCAGGGTGCCAGGGGGTATGAGACCCAGTACTTC	CASSQGARGYETQYF
.	TRBJ1-5	TRBV5-1	few	TGCGCCAGCAGCTTGGCAGGGGGCAATCAGCCCCAGCATTTT	CASSLAGGNQPQHF
.	TRBJ2-1	TRBV11-3	.	TGTGCCAGCAGCTCCCAGCGAGGTGAGCAGTTCTTC	CASSSQRGEQFF
TRBD2	TRBJ2-1	TRBV12-3/TRBV12-4	.	TGTGCCAGCAGTATGACTAGCGGTAAGCAGTTCTTC	CASSMTSGKQFF
.	TRBJ1-6	TRBV5-4	.	TGTGCCAGCAGCTCTCGGGGGGACTCACCCCTCCACTTT	CASSSRGDSPLHF
.	TRBJ2-1	TRBV6-4	.	TGTGCCAGCAGTGACAGCGAAGTAACCAATGAGCAGTTCTTC	CASSDSEVTNEQFF
TRBD2	TRBJ2-1	TRBV5-1	.	TGCGCCAGCAGCCCTTCTACTAGCGTTTCCTACAATGAGCAGTTCTTC	CASSPSTSVSYNEQFF
TRBD1	TRBJ1-5	TRBV6-5	.	TGTGCCAGCAGGAGGGACAGGCAATGGCCCCAGCATTTT	CASRRDRQWPQHF
.	TRBJ1-1	TRBV2	.	TGTGCCAGCAGTGAAGCAGCTATGAACACTGAAGCTTTCTTT	CASSEAAMNTEAFF
.	TRBJ2-1	TRBV15	.	TGTGCCACCAGCAGAGATGCACCAGGTAGGGAGCAGTTCTTC	CATSRDAPGREQFF
.	TRBJ2-1	TRBV11-2	.	TGTGCCAGCAGCACCCCATGGGGGGGCGCTTTGTATGAGCAGTTCTTC	CASSTPWGGALYEQFF
.	TRBJ1-5	TRBV19	.	TGTGCCAGTAGTATGAACAGGGCTCAGCCCCAGCATTTT	CASSMNRAQPQHF
TRBD1	TRBJ2-1	TRBV13	.	TGTGCCAGCAGCTTAGGACAGGGGGGTTACAATGAGCAGTTCTTC	CASSLGQGGYNEQFF
TRBD1	TRBJ1-2	TRBV5-1	few	TGCGCCAGCAGCTTGACAGGGGGCGATGGTGGCTACACCTTC	CASSLTGGDGGYTF
.	TRBJ1-1	TRBV29-1	.	TGCAGCGTTGAAGGTCAGATGAACACTGAAGCTTTCTTT	CSVEGQMNTEAFF
.	TRBJ1-1	TRBV5-1	.	TGCGCCAGCAGCTTGTTAGGCAGGGGGAACACTGAAGCTTTCTTT	CASSLLGRGNTEAFF
.	TRBJ2-3	TRBV18	.	TGTGCCAGCTCACCGGGACAAGGGAATCAAGATACGCAGTATTTT	CASSPGQGNQDTQYF
.	TRBJ1-5	TRBV7-9	few	TGTGCCAGCAGCTTAGCACAAGCAGGGGTTAATCAGCCCCAGCATTTT	CASSLAQAGVNQPQHF
.	TRBJ1-6	TRBV10-3	.	TGTGCCATCAGGACGGGACACGATAATTCACCCCTCCACTTT	CAIRTGHDNSPLHF
TRBD2	TRBJ2-4	TRBV4-1	.	TGCGCCAGCAGCCAAGATACACGACTCGCGGGAGATGCGACCAAAAACATTCAGTACTTC	CASSQDTRLAGDATKNIQYF
TRBD2	TRBJ2-7	TRBV7-8	.	TGTGCCAGCAGCTCCCTTAGGGCTAGCGGCGAGCAGTACTTC	CASSSLRASGEQYF
TRBD1	TRBJ1-6	TRBV6-1	.	TGTGCCAGCAGTGAAGATACGGCAGGGGGCTATTCACCCCTCCACTTT	CASSEDTAGGYSPLHF
TRBD2	TRBJ2-3	TRBV9	.	TGTGCCAGCAGCCCCCGTGGGGCTAGCGGGGTAACAGATACGCAGTATTTT	CASSPRGASGVTDTQYF
TRBD2	TRBJ2-3	TRBV27	.	TGTGCCAGCAGTTTGTCCCCCGGGACTAGCGGGAGGCCCAGCACAGATACGCAGTATTTT	CASSLSPGTSGRPSTDTQYF